The entry that follows covers one T cell receptor (beta chain) sequence. Its antigen remains unidentified. The germline V and J ends were trimmed by 4 bases and 5 bases, with 13 bases remaining between them. CDR1 SGHRS and CDR2 YFSETQ come from the germline V gene. The CDR3 runs to 13 residues. This entry belongs to a study of T cell responses to AZD1222 COVID-19 vaccine. Only in-frame clones appear in the TCRdb table, and some are missing; sequencing was by immunoSEQ multiplex PCR. The top ten clones hold approximately 7.2% of a sample with about 150,000 clones, 75% to 90% of them seen once. Whole-study results and caveats: Females made up more of the donors, who were largely white British, and clonal diversity may have come out too low. Baseline antibody screening turned up just a handful of seropositive AZD1222 recipients.

The source was peripheral blood, collected after recovery from COVID-19. The rearrangement uses TRBV5-1 and TRBJ2-7; D perhaps matches TRBD1 (8 bases). The sequence was obtained from an adult who had recovered from COVID-19. This chain's CDR3 is CASSIQGGDEQYF. DNA for the CDR3: TGCGCCAGCAGCATACAGGGGGGGGACGAGCAGTACTTC.